The 27 T cell receptor beta chains reported below all come from one sample, sequenced in a study of cytomegalovirus exposure and HLA in healthy donors. PCR amplification relied on 60 Vbeta primers (plus 13 Jbeta primers). Repertoires were generated with immunoSEQ multiplex PCR, while TCRdb's copy carries only in-frame clones and drops some. The sample lists around 160,000 clones; more than 65% were seen once. The sample comprised PBMCs. These TCRs come from a middle-aged woman in good health and CMV-seropositive.

This clone has just a few counts. The chain is built from TRBV2 and TRBJ2-3, with TRBD2 matching over 9 bases. This CDR3 has 17 residues. Germline V gene data show CDR1 as SNHLY and CDR2 as FYNNEI. The V segment lost 4 bases and the J segment 2 bases; nucleotides outside the gene matches: 10. As DNA, the CDR3 is TGTGCCAGCAGTGCAGCGGAAATAGCGGGGGTCACAGATACGCAGTATTTT. Protein product: CASSAAEIAGVTDTQYF.

This chain uses TRBV5-4 with TRBJ2-2; 8 bases line up with TRBD2. Per germline, CDR1 SGHNT and CDR2 YYREEE (reference sequence). J was trimmed by 5 bases and V by 2 bases; bases with no gene match: 8. This CDR3 region has 16 residues. DNA of the CDR3: TGTGCCAGCAGCTTTCTCGGGGGGGCCGGAACCGGGGAGCTGTTTTTT. The encoded protein is CASSFLGGAGTGELFF.

The chain employs TRBV6-6 and TRBJ2-4; 12 positions match TRBD2. There are 15 residues in the CDR3. Germline CDR1 and CDR2: MNHNY and SVGAGI (reference sequence). With 6 bases clipped from V and 4 bases from J, the junction kept 4 bases outside the gene matches. Here the CDR3 reads CASRTSGSSKNIQYF. CDR3 coding DNA: TGTGCCAGCAGGACTAGCGGGAGCTCAAAAAACATTCAGTACTTC.

The sample holds a few counts of this clone. The chain recombines TRBV6-5 with TRBJ1-1, with D perhaps matching TRBD1 (6 bases). Per germline, CDR1 MNHEY and CDR2 SVGAGI. V lost 7 bases to trimming and J lost 1 base, with 10 bases between them. CDR3 length: 13 residues. This CDR3 is CASTRQENTEAFF. The DNA for the CDR3 is TGTGCCAGCACGCGACAGGAGAACACTGAAGCTTTCTTT.

The V gene is TRBV2, the J gene TRBJ2-1; D is undetermined. Germline loops: CDR1 SNHLY, CDR2 FYNNEI. The CDR3 has 13 residues. V was trimmed by 8 bases and J by 0 bases, leaving 8 bases between them. For the CDR3, the DNA is TGTGCCAGCGAACCCGGCTCCTACAATGAGCAGTTCTTC. Translation: CASEPGSYNEQFF.

The chain links TRBV6-6 to TRBJ1-5; 8 bases map to TRBD1. Germline lookup yields CDR1 MNHNY and CDR2 SVGAGI (reference sequence). Losses at the gene ends were 0 bases for V and 5 bases for J; bases not matched to a gene: 3. The CDR3 runs to 15 residues. The CDR3 sequence: CASSYSRGRYQPQHF. The DNA of the CDR3 is TGTGCCAGCAGTTACTCCAGGGGGCGGTATCAGCCCCAGCATTTT.

The chain links TRBV18 to TRBJ1-3, with 10 bases that match TRBD1. J gave up 0 bases and V 4 bases, and 3 bases lay outside the gene matches. The CDR3 has 16 amino acids. Germline CDR1 is KGHSH and CDR2 is LQKENI. The CDR3 here is CASSQGQGYSGNTIYF. The DNA of the CDR3 is TGTGCCAGCTCACAGGGACAGGGGTACTCTGGAAACACCATATATTTT.

V and J are TRBV4-2 and TRBJ2-7, with a possible D match to TRBD2 (5 bases). CDR1 and CDR2 from the germline V gene are LGHNA and YNFKEQ. V lost 0 bases to trimming and J lost 0 bases, with 15 bases between them. The CDR3 sequence is 17 residues long. The CDR3 reads CASSQEFSAGGSYEQYF. The CDR3 coding sequence is TGTGCCAGCAGCCAAGAGTTTTCGGCAGGAGGCTCCTACGAGCAGTACTTC.

This clone appeared once. The chain combines TRBV7-2 with TRBJ1-2; no definite D call. With 6 bases removed from V and 8 bases from J, the gap between germline ends came to 7 bases. Germline CDR1 is SGHTA and CDR2 is FQGNSA. This CDR3 is 10 amino acids long. CDR3 bases: TGTGCCAGCAGTGGTGAGGGCTACACCTTC. Amino acid sequence: CASSGEGYTF.

This clone appeared once. This chain connects TRBV19 to TRBJ2-1, with 8 bases aligning to TRBD1. Germline loops: CDR1 LNHDA, CDR2 SQIVND (reference sequence). With V trimmed by 2 bases and J by 6 bases, 18 bases remained unmatched. The length of the CDR3 is 19 residues. The CDR3, as DNA: TGTGCCAGTAGTATAAGGTCGCAGCCAGGGGGCGCGTACGTCAATGAGCAGTTCTTC. Protein sequence: CASSIRSQPGGAYVNEQFF.

CDR3 protein: CSVEDWDRGIAKNIQYF. CDR3 nucleotides: TGCAGCGTTGAAGATTGGGACAGGGGAATTGCCAAAAACATTCAGTACTTC. V usage is TRBV29-1 and J usage is TRBJ2-4; the match to TRBD1 covers 10 bases. Germline V lookup: CDR1 SQVTM, CDR2 ANQGSEA. CDR3 size: 17 residues. The trim removed 0 bases at V and 1 base at J, leaving 6 bases unmatched.

The V and J genes are TRBV10-3 and TRBJ1-5; D is unresolved. Germline CDR1 is ENHRY and CDR2 is SYGVKD. CDR3 length equals 15 residues. Deletions cut 8 bases from V and 3 bases from J, with 17 bases between. CDR3 amino acids: CAIRQDGNANQPQHF. CDR3 bases: TGTGCCATCCGTCAGGACGGGAATGCCAATCAGCCCCAGCATTTT.

This rearrangement joins TRBV25-1 to TRBJ1-2; D unresolved. V was pared by 2 bases and J by 4 bases, with 11 bases between. The CDR3 extends over 14 amino acids. Germline values: CDR1 MGHDK, CDR2 SYGVNS. The CDR3 sequence is CASSEMGTPYGYTF. Written as DNA, the CDR3 is TGTGCCAGCAGTGAAATGGGCACCCCCTATGGCTACACCTTC.

This clone is a singleton in its sample. The chain is built from TRBV28 and TRBJ2-3, with 12 positions matching TRBD1. V trimming: 7 bases; J trimming: 6 bases; junction bases outside the gene matches: 8. The CDR3 runs 15 residues. The germline gives CDR1 MDHEN, CDR2 SYDVKM. The CDR3 is CASIGAGQGADTQYF. The DNA of the CDR3 is TGTGCCAGCATCGGGGCGGGACAGGGGGCCGATACGCAGTATTTT. Complete variable domain (other parts from reference TRBV28 and TRBJ2-3): DVKVTQSSRYLVKRTGEKVFLECVQDMDHENMFWYRQDPGLGLRLIYFSYDVKMKEKGDIPEGYSVSREKKERFSLILESASTNQTSMYLCASIGAGQGADTQYFGPGTRLTVL.

V is TRBV5-1 and J is TRBJ1-1; D call uncertain. The CDR3 is made up of 14 amino acids. Germline lookup yields CDR1 SGHRS and CDR2 YFSETQ. V was cut by 0 bases and J by 1 base, with 7 bases left in between. The CDR3 DNA sequence: TGCGCCAGCAGCTTGGGACCTAGGAACACTGAAGCTTTCTTT. It codes for CASSLGPRNTEAFF.

The V call is TRBV6-5, the J call TRBJ2-7; 9 nucleotides align to TRBD1. This CDR3 has 14 residues. In germline, CDR1 is MNHEY, CDR2 SVGAGI. With 11 bases clipped from V and 2 bases from J, the junction kept 10 bases outside the gene matches. CDR3 sequence (DNA): TGTGCCTCTCATCCCGGGACAGGGCCCTACGAGCAGTACTTC. Its protein product is CASHPGTGPYEQYF.

Notes on this clone: A junction end diverges from the germline sequence, so it may reflect a read error. The gene calls are TRBV2 and TRBJ1-5; TRBD1 might be the D (6 bases). In germline, CDR1 is SNHLY, CDR2 FYNNEI. This CDR3 region has 14 residues. For the CDR3, the DNA is TGTGCCAGCAGTTCGGGGGGCCAGGGTCAGCCCCAGAATTTT. It yields the protein CASSSGGQGQPQNF.

This rearrangement joins TRBV5-1 to TRBJ1-6, with D perhaps matching TRBD1 (5 bases). Germline CDR1 SGHRS, CDR2 YFSETQ. The CDR3 extends over 15 amino acids. Trimming removed 0 bases from V and 6 bases from J, with 10 bases in between. The CDR3 bases are TGCGCCAGCAGCTTGGAAGGAAGGGGTAATTCACCCCTCCACTTT. Encoded protein: CASSLEGRGNSPLHF.

This clone was detected a few times. The chain is built from TRBV15 and TRBJ2-7; 9 bases are a match to TRBD1. The ends lost 0 bases at V and 4 bases at J; junction bases unmatched: 19. The length of the CDR3 is 20 residues. CDR1 LNHNV and CDR2 YYDKDF come from the germline V gene (reference sequence). CDR3 protein: CATSRDARDRAPRIEYEQYF. The CDR3 nucleotides are TGTGCCACCAGCAGAGATGCCCGGGACAGGGCGCCCCGAATCGAGTACGAGCAGTACTTC.

J is TRBJ2-7 and V is TRBV5-1; 8 positions match TRBD1. The J segment lost 1 base and the V segment lost 4 bases, leaving 10 bases of the junction unmatched. CDR3 length: 16 residues. The V gene's germline CDR1 is SGHRS and CDR2 YFSETQ. The CDR3 DNA is TGCGCCAGCAGCCGAGGACGGGACAGGAGATCCTACGAGCAGTACTTC. Amino acids: CASSRGRDRRSYEQYF. Variable domain in full (rest from reference TRBV5-1 and TRBJ2-7): KAGVTQTPRYLIKTRGQQVTLSCSPISGHRSVSWYQQTPGQGLQFLFEYFSETQRNKGNFPGRFSGRQFSNSRSEMNVSTLELGDSALYLCASSRGRDRRSYEQYFGPGTRLTVT.

The genes are TRBV9 and TRBJ2-4; tentatively, D is TRBD2 (6 bases). The CDR3 extends over 17 amino acids. From germline, CDR1 is SGDLS and CDR2 YYNGEE. Trimming removed 4 bases from V and 6 bases from J, with 23 bases in between. The CDR3 reads CASSLTVLGLEGNIQYF. For the CDR3, the DNA is TGTGCCAGCAGCCTAACGGTTTTGGGTTTGGAGGGAAACATTCAGTACTTC.

The chain employs TRBV18 and TRBJ2-7; 9 nucleotides agree with TRBD1. The CDR3 consists of 13 residues. The J segment lost 5 bases and the V segment lost 3 bases, leaving 2 bases of the junction unmatched. Germline V gene lookup returns CDR1 KGHSH and CDR2 LQKENI. CDR3 amino acids: CASSPGQGNEQYF. The CDR3 coding sequence is TGTGCCAGCTCACCCGGACAGGGGAACGAGCAGTACTTC.

The CDR3 DNA reads as TGTGCCAGCTCACCAACTCTCTACGAGCAGTACTTC. Its protein product is CASSPTLYEQYF. V gene TRBV18 combines with J gene TRBJ2-7; D unresolved. Trimming stripped 2 bases from V and 3 bases from J, with 5 bases between. Germline V lookup: CDR1 KGHSH, CDR2 LQKENI. The CDR3 consists of 12 residues.

The chain employs TRBV7-8 and TRBJ2-5; 8 nucleotides match TRBD1. The better agreement between TRBJ2-7 and the DNA end casts doubt on the J call. Germline values: CDR1 SGHVS, CDR2 FQNEAQ. The CDR3 totals 15 residues. The CDR3 loop is CASSTRDRSSYEQYF. CDR3 coding DNA: TGTGCCAGCAGCACTCGGGACAGGAGCTCCTACGAGCAGTACTTC.

This clone turned up a few times. V and J are TRBV28 and TRBJ2-5, with D possibly TRBD2 on 5 matching bases. Trimming took off 6 bases at V and 1 base at J, with 12 bases between the two ends. This CDR3 spans 14 amino acids. Germline-derived CDR1 and CDR2 are MDHEN and SYDVKM. DNA of the CDR3: TGTGCCAGCAGCTCAGAGGGCCTCCAAGAGACCCAGTACTTC. Protein sequence: CASSSEGLQETQYF.

As regards this clone: In the same sample, other DNA sequences code for this CDR3. The chain links TRBV4-3 to TRBJ2-1; 8 nucleotides align to TRBD2. CDR1 is LGHNA, CDR2 YSLEER, per germline. The junction had 2 bases not matched to a gene; V was cut back by 1 base and J by 6 bases. CDR3 size: 14 residues. The CDR3 DNA follows: TGCGCCAGCAGCCAAGTACGGGAGGGCAATGAGCAGTTCTTC. Its translation: CASSQVREGNEQFF.

The V call is TRBV27, the J call TRBJ2-1; TRBD2 is a possible D gene (5 bases). Trimming stripped 3 bases from V and 1 base from J, with 13 bases between. The CDR3 is made up of 16 amino acids. CDR1 and CDR2 (germline): MNHEY, SMNVEV (reference sequence). The CDR3 region is CASSLEVGLSYNEQFF. CDR3 sequence (DNA): TGTGCCAGCAGTTTGGAGGTCGGCTTATCCTACAATGAGCAGTTCTTC.